This T cell receptor beta chain was captured by sequencing in a study of CD8 T cells in ankylosing spondylitis. Study-level findings and limits: About eight highly homologous variants made up a TCR beta motif that seemed to typify ankylosing spondylitis blood. Reports of some motif variants in reactive arthritis synovial fluid and blood predate this one.

The sample holds a few counts of this clonotype. Its antigen is unknown. TCRdb ran MiXCR on the 5' RACE reads and lists one entry per CDR3 protein. This sample has some 240,000 distinct CDR3 sequences, with 7.5% to 9% found just once. This CDR3 has 12 amino acids. V dropped 6 bases and J dropped 5 bases, with 11 bases sitting between them. The specimen was blood, either unsorted or a sorted T cell fraction (not recorded which). The rearrangement joins TRBV12-3 or TRBV12-4 to TRBJ2-7; D remains ambiguous. The TCR comes from a male donor with ankylosing spondylitis or in good health (not recorded which). The CDR3 loop is CASSPTYHEQYF. CDR3 coding DNA: TGTGCCAGCAGCCCTACCTACCACGAGCAGTACTTC.